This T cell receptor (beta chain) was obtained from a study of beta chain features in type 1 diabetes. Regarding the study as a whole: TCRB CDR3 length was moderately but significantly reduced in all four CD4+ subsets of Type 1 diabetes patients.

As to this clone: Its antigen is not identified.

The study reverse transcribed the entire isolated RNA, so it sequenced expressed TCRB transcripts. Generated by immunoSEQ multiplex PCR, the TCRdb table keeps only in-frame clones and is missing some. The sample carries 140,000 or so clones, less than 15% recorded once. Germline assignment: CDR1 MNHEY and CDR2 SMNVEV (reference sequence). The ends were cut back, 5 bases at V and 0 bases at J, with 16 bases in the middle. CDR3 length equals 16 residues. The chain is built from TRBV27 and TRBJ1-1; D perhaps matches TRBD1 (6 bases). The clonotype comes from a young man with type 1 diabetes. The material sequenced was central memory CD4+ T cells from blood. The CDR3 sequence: CASSDGGQSMNTEAFF. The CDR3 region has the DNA TGTGCCAGCAGTGACGGGGGGCAGTCAATGAACACTGAAGCTTTCTTT.